The 7 T cell receptor beta chains presented below share a single source sample, sequenced in a study of T-cell reconstitution after alpha-beta-depleted transplantation in children. Unique molecular identifiers tagged the TCRbeta library. TCRdb analysed the PCR reads with MiXCR anew, one entry per CDR3 protein. The sample holds approximately 490,000 distinct CDR3 sequences, 10% to 13% seen once. The specimen comprised PBMCs, sampled before TCRalphabeta/CD19-depleted stem cell transplant. Receptors were obtained from a child aged 2-15 years with inherited bone marrow failure, due to receive a stem cell transplant.

The chain couples TRBV19 to TRBJ2-7; D is possibly TRBD2 (5 bases). The CDR3 consists of 12 residues. The germline V gene has CDR1 LNHDA and CDR2 SQIVND (reference sequence). With 2 bases removed from V and 6 bases from J, the gap between germline ends came to 8 bases. The CDR3 spells CASSILGGEQYF. CDR3 bases: TGTGCCAGTAGTATACTAGGAGGCGAGCAGTACTTC. Based on the CDR3 plus reference TRBV19 and TRBJ2-7, the full variable domain is DGGITQSPKYLFRKEGQNVTLSCEQNLNHDAMYWYRQDPGQGLRLIYYSQIVNDFQKGDIAEGYSVSREKKESFPLTVTSAQKNPTAFYLCASSILGGEQYFGPGTRLTVT.

This clonotype occurred many times. This chain joins TRBV6-2 or TRBV6-3 and TRBJ2-7; the D is unclear. CDR3 size: 11 residues. Germline V gene sequence: CDR1 MNHEY, CDR2 SVGEGT. Trimming shortened V by 6 bases and J by 7 bases, and 10 bases separated the two germline ends. The CDR3 DNA reads as TGTGCCAGCAGCCCCTATCTGGAGCAGTACTTC. Residues: CASSPYLEQYF.

This clonotype has at least ten counts. The rearrangement uses TRBV27 and TRBJ2-2, with TRBD2 matching over 13 bases. The trim removed 0 bases at V and 6 bases at J, leaving 7 bases unmatched. The germline CDR1 and CDR2 sequences are MNHEY and SMNVEV (reference sequence). There are 18 residues in the CDR3. The CDR3 DNA reads TGTGCCAGCAGTTTATCACTAGCGGGAGGGCCATGGGCCGGGGAGCTGTTTTTT. Amino acids: CASSLSLAGGPWAGELFF.

This clonotype has a count of ten or more. The genes are TRBV9 and TRBJ1-6; 7 nucleotides agree with TRBD1. Germline lookup yields CDR1 SGDLS and CDR2 YYNGEE. Unmatched junction bases numbered 5, after V lost 1 base and J lost 10 bases. The CDR3 loop spans 14 amino acids. This CDR3 is CASSVRDRDSPLHF. For the CDR3, the DNA is TGTGCCAGCAGCGTAAGGGACAGAGACTCACCCCTCCACTTT.

This clonotype was recorded many times. The rearrangement uses TRBV27 and TRBJ2-2; no definite D call. CDR1 and CDR2 (germline): MNHEY, SMNVEV (reference sequence). This CDR3 has 14 residues. Trimming removed 2 bases at V and 4 bases at J, with 8 bases between. The CDR3 region is CASSLKASTGELFF. Here the CDR3 DNA reads TGTGCCAGCAGTTTAAAGGCTTCCACCGGGGAGCTGTTTTTT.

This clonotype was picked up many times. The chain uses TRBV25-1 and TRBJ2-7; D might be TRBD2 (5 bases). Germline V lookup: CDR1 MGHDK, CDR2 SYGVNS. Trimming cost V 4 bases and J 3 bases, with 13 bases left between them. The CDR3 consists of 14 residues. CDR3 sequence: CASSAMGAIYEQYF. The CDR3 DNA sequence: TGTGCCAGCAGTGCGATGGGAGCTATCTACGAGCAGTACTTC.

In this sample, this clonotype turned up many times. The DNA for the CDR3 is TGTGCCAGCAGTTACCTCGGGAGCACAGATACGCAGTATTTT. Its protein product is CASSYLGSTDTQYF. The chain recombines TRBV6-5 with TRBJ2-3, with D unclear. V dropped 2 bases and J dropped 0 bases, with 6 bases sitting between them. The CDR3 has 14 amino acids. Germline V gene data show CDR1 as MNHEY and CDR2 as SVGAGI.